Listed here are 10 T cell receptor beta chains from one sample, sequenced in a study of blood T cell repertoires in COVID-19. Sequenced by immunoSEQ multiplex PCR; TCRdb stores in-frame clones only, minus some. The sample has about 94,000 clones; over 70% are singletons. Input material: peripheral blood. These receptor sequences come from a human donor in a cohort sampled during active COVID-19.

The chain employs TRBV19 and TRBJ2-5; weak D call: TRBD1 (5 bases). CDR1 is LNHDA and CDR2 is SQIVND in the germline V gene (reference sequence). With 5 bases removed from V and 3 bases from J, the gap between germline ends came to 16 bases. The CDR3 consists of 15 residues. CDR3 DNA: TGTGCCAGTAGTGCCGGACACGGGCGAAAAGAGACCCAGTACTTC. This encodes CASSAGHGRKETQYF.

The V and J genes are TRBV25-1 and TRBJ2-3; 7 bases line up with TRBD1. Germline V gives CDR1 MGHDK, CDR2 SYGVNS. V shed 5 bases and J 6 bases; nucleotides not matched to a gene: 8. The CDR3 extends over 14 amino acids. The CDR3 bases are TGTGCCAGCAGTCCGGGACAGATTCCCGATACGCAGTATTTT. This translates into CASSPGQIPDTQYF.

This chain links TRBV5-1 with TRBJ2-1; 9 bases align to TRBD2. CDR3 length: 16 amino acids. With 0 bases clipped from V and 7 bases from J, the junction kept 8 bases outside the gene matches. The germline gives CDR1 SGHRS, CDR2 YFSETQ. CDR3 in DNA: TGCGCCAGCAGCTTGGAACCTAGCGGGATGAGTAATGAGCAGTTCTTC. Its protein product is CASSLEPSGMSNEQFF.

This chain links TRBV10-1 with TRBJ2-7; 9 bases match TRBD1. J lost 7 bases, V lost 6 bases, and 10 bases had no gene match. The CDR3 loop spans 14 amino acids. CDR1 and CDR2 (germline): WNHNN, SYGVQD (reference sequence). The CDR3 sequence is CASSAGTGNREQYF. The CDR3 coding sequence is TGCGCCAGCAGCGCCGGGACAGGGAATCGGGAGCAGTACTTC.

CDR3 sequence (DNA): TGCGCCAGCAGCTTGGTGGGAGACTACGAGCAGTACTTC. Amino acids: CASSLVGDYEQYF. This chain links TRBV5-1 with TRBJ2-7; D is possibly TRBD2 (5 bases). The V end lost 0 bases, the J end lost 3 bases, and 7 bases lay between the germline ends. CDR3 size: 13 residues. Germline V gene data show CDR1 as SGHRS and CDR2 as YFSETQ. Full variable domain (outside the CDR3, taken from reference TRBV5-1 and TRBJ2-7): KAGVTQTPRYLIKTRGQQVTLSCSPISGHRSVSWYQQTPGQGLQFLFEYFSETQRNKGNFPGRFSGRQFSNSRSEMNVSTLELGDSALYLCASSLVGDYEQYFGPGTRLTVT.

The CDR3 sequence is CASSYGAGDADTQYF. The CDR3 DNA reads TGTGCCAGCAGTTACGGCGCGGGGGACGCAGATACGCAGTATTTT. J is TRBJ2-3 and V is TRBV6-5; 7 nucleotides line up with TRBD2. Unmatched junction bases numbered 6, after V lost 2 bases and J lost 4 bases. Germline values: CDR1 MNHEY, CDR2 SVGAGI. This CDR3 contains 15 residues.

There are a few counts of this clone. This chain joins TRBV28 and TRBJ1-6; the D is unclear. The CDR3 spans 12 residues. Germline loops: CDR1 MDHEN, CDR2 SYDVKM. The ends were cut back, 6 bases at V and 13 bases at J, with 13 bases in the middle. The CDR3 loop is CASSQTWRPLHF. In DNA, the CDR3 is TGTGCCAGCAGCCAAACCTGGAGGCCCCTCCACTTT.

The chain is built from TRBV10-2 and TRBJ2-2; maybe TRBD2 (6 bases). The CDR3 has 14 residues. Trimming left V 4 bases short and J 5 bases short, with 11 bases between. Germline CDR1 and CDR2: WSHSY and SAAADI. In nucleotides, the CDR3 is TGCGCCAGCAGTGGGGCCGGGGGAACCGGGGAGCTGTTTTTT. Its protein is CASSGAGGTGELFF.

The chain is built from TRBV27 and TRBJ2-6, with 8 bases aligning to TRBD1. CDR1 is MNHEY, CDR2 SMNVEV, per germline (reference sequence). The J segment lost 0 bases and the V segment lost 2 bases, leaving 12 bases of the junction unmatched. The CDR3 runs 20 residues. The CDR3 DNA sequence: TGTGCCAGCAGTTTAGGGACAGGCCCCATTTTGAGCTCTGGGGCCAACGTCCTGACTTTC. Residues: CASSLGTGPILSSGANVLTF.

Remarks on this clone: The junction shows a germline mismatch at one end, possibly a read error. This CDR3 is CASSIVWGRGSGANVLTF. As DNA, the CDR3 is TGTGCCAGTAGCATAGTCTGGGGGCGCGGGTCTGGGGCCAACGTCCTGACTTTC. V gene TRBV19 combines with J gene TRBJ2-6; D perhaps matches TRBD1 (6 bases). The germline CDR1 and CDR2 sequences are LNHDA and SQIVND (reference sequence). This CDR3 contains 18 residues.